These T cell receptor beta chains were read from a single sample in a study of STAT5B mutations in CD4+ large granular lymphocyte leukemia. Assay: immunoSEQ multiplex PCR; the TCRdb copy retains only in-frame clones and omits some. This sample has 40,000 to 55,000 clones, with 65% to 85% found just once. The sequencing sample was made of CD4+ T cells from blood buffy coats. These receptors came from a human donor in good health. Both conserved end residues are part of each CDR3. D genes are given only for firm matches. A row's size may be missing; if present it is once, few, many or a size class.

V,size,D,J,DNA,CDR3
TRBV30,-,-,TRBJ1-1,TGTGCCTGGAGTGGACAGTCGAACACTGAAGCTTTCTTT,CAWSGQSNTEAFF
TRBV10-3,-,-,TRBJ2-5,TGTGCCATCAGCCTGGGACCGAACCAAGAGACCCAGTACTTC,CAISLGPNQETQYF
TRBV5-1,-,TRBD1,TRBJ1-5,TGCGCCAGCAGCTTAACCGGGACAGGCAACAATCAGCCCCAGCATTTT,CASSLTGTGNNQPQHF
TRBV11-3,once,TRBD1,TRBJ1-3,TGTGCCAGCAGCCCGGGACCGACAGGGGCGGGAAACACCATATATTTT,CASSPGPTGAGNTIYF
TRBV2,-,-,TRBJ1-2,TGTGCCAGCAGTGAAAGGAGGGCTGGCTACACCTTC,CASSERRAGYTF
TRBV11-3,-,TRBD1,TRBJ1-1,TGTGCCAGCAGCCGACAGGGGACTGAAGCTTTCTTT,CASSRQGTEAFF
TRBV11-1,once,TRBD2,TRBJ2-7,TGTGCCAGCAGCCCGGAGACTAGCGGGGGGCACGAGCAGTACTTC,CASSPETSGGHEQYF
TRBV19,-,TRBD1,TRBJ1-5,TGTGCCAGTAGGGACAGGGATAATCAGCCCCAGCATTTT,CASRDRDNQPQHF
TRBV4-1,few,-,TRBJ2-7,TGCGCCAGCAGCCCACGGTCGCCTTCCTACGAGCAGTACTTC,CASSPRSPSYEQYF
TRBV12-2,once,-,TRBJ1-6,TGTGCAAGTCGCCCCCCTTTGGAGCAGGGGGGCTCACCCCTCCACTTT,CASRPPLEQGGSPLHF
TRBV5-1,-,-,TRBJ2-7,TGCGCCAGCAGCTTGGCCGGCGTCGACTCCTACGAGCAGTACTTC,CASSLAGVDSYEQYF
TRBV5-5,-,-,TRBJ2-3,TGTGCCAGCAGCTTGCAGGGCGGCGCAGATACGCAGTATTTT,CASSLQGGADTQYF
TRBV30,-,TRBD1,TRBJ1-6,TGTGCCTGGAGTGAGTCTCGAACAGGGGGCGTTTCACCCCTCCACTTT,CAWSESRTGGVSPLHF
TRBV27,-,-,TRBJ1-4,TGTGCCAGCAGTTCCGCAGGGGTTGAAGATGAAAAACTGTTTTTT,CASSSAGVEDEKLFF
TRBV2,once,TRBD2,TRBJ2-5,TGTGCCAGCAGCCGACTAGCGGGGGGCACGGAGACCCAGTACTTC,CASSRLAGGTETQYF
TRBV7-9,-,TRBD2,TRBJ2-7,TGTGCCAGCAGCTTTACTAGCGGGAGTTCCTACGAGCAGTACTTC,CASSFTSGSSYEQYF
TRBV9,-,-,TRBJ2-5,TGTGCCAGCAGCGTATACGAAATGGAGACCCAGTACTTC,CASSVYEMETQYF
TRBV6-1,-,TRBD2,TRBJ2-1,TGTGCCAGCAGTGACAGGACTAGCGGGAGGGGATACAATGAGCAGTTCTTC,CASSDRTSGRGYNEQFF
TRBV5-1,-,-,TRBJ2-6,TGCGCCAGCAGCTCCAGGGGCGCTGGGGCCAACGTCCTGACTTTC,CASSSRGAGANVLTF
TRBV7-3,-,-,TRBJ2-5,TGTGCCAGCGGTTCAGGTTCGTCGCCGGAGACCCAGTACTTC,CASGSGSSPETQYF
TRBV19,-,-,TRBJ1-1,TGTGCCAGTAGTAGGACAGCGGGAGCGACCATGAACACTGAAGCTTTCTTT,CASSRTAGATMNTEAFF
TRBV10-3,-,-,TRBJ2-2,TGTGCCATCAGCCTAACTGGACCCGGGGAGCTGTTTTTT,CAISLTGPGELFF
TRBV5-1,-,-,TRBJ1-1,TGCGCCAGCAGCTTGAAACGGAACACTGAAGCTTTCTTT,CASSLKRNTEAFF
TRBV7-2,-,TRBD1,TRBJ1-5,TGTGCCAGCAGCTTAGCTCAGGGGGCGCATCAGCCCCAGCATTTT,CASSLAQGAHQPQHF
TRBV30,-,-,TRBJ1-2,TGTGCCTGGAGTATCACGGGTGGAGAGGGATATGGCTACACCTTC,CAWSITGGEGYGYTF
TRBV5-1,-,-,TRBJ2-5,TGCGCCAGCAGCTGGGCCCAGGGGCAAGAGACCCAGTACTTC,CASSWAQGQETQYF
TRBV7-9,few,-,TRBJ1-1,TGTGCCAGCAGCCCTGACAGCCGGAACACTGAAGCTTTCTTT,CASSPDSRNTEAFF
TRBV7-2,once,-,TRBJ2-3,TGTGCCAGCAGCTTAGACGTCGCGGGAAATACGCAGTATTTT,CASSLDVAGNTQYF
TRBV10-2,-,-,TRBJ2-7,TGCGCCAGCAGTCCCCTAGGCGAGCAGTACTTC,CASSPLGEQYF
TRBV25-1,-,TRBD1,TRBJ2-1,TGTGCCAGCGAAACGCGACAGGGGGCGAGCTACAATGAGCAGTTCTTC,CASETRQGASYNEQFF
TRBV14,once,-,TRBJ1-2,TGTGCCAGCAGCCAAGATAAGCTGGACCGGGAGCTTGTGGATGGCTACACCTTC,CASSQDKLDRELVDGYTF
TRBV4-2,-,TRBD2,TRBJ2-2,TGTGCCAGCAGCCAAGGATGGGGGGGATCGGCCGGGGAGCTGTTTTTT,CASSQGWGGSAGELFF
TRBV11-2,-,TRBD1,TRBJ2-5,TGTGCCAGCAGCTTAGGGGCACGGGACAGGGGGGATCAAGAGACCCAGTACTTC,CASSLGARDRGDQETQYF
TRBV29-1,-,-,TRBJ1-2,TGCAGCGTTGAAGTGGGAAACTATGGCTACACCTTC,CSVEVGNYGYTF
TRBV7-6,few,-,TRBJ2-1,TGTGCCAGCAGCTTAGCTCACGACTCCTATTACAATGAGCAGTTCTTC,CASSLAHDSYYNEQFF
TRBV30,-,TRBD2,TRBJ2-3,TGTGCCTGGAGTGTACTTTGCGGGGGGGGCACAGATACGCAGTATTTT,CAWSVLCGGGTDTQYF
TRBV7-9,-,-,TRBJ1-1,TGTGCCAGCAGCTTATTACGGGGTATGAACACTGAAGCTTTCTTT,CASSLLRGMNTEAFF
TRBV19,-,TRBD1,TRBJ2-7,TGTGCCAGTAGTCCGCCGGGACAGGCCTCCCACGAGCAGTACTTC,CASSPPGQASHEQYF
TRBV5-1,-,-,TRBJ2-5,TGCGCCAGCAGCTTGGTCTTGACGATGGGACGGGAGACCCAGTACTTC,CASSLVLTMGRETQYF
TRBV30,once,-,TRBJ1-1,TGTGCCTGGATACCCCGACCATCGAACACTGAAGCTTTCTTT,CAWIPRPSNTEAFF
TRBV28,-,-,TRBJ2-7,TGTGCCAGCAGTTTCACGCTACGGACAGTCTCCTACGAGCAGTACTTC,CASSFTLRTVSYEQYF
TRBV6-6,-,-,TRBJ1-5,TGTGCCAGCAGTTATGTCCGGGAAAGTAGCAATCAGCCCCAGCATTTT,CASSYVRESSNQPQHF
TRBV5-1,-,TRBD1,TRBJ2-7,TGCGCCAGCAGCGGCTACCGGGACAGGGGCAACGAGCAGTACTTC,CASSGYRDRGNEQYF
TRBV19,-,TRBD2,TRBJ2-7,TGTGCCAGTAGTTCCATCTTGGGGGGGGACCACGAGCAGTACTTC,CASSSILGGDHEQYF
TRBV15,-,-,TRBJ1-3,TGTGCCACCAGCAGAGAGCCGGGACCGAGCTCTGGAAACACCATATATTTT,CATSREPGPSSGNTIYF
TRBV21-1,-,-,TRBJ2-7,TGTGCCAGCAGCAAATGGCAGCGGGGGGAAATACGGGACGAGCAGTACTTC,CASSKWQRGEIRDEQYF
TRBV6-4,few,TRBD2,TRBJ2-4,TGTGCCAGCAGTGAGGCGGGAGGAGCAAACATTCAGTACTTC,CASSEAGGANIQYF
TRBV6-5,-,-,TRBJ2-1,TGTGCCAGCAGTTATCGGGGGAGCTCCTACAATGAGCAGTTCTTC,CASSYRGSSYNEQFF
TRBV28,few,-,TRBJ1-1,TGTGCCAGCAGTACGGGGGGCCCCCCACGGGCTTTCTTT,CASSTGGPPRAFF